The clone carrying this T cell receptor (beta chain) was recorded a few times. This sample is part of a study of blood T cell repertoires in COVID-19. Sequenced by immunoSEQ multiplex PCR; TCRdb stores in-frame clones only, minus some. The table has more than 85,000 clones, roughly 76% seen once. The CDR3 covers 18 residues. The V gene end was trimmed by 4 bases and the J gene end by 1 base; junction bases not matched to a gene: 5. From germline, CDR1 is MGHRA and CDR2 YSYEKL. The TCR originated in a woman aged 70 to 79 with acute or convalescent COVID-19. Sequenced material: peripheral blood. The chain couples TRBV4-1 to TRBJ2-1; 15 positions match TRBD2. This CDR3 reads CASSRGLAGGVSYNEQFF. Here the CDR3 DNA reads TGCGCCAGCAGCCGAGGACTAGCGGGAGGGGTGTCCTACAATGAGCAGTTCTTC.